The clone carrying this T cell receptor (beta chain) was recorded a few times. What it recognizes is unknown. This sample was included in a study of blood T cells in healthy people across ages. Overall study results and limits: In long-lived donors, naive CD4+ cell counts and diversity exceeded those of aged donors. Leaving the PBMCs unsorted stopped any conclusive comparison of naive versus antigen-experienced cells.

Individuals who donated were healthy Caucasians from Russia aged roughly 6 to 100. The total RNA that was extracted per sample amounted to at least 5 micrograms. A second PCR, run for roughly 7 to 11 cycles, used a sample-barcoded 5' primer plus a J-beta primer mix. TCRdb used MiXCR to reprocess the 5' RACE reads, holding one entry per CDR3 protein. The table has approximately 690,000 distinct CDR3 sequences, under 70% seen once. This CDR3 region has 16 residues. The ends were cut back, 0 bases at V and 0 bases at J, with 10 bases in the middle. CDR1 and CDR2 from the germline V gene are SGHTA and FQGNSA.

The sequenced sample consisted of blood. The chain couples TRBV7-2 to TRBJ2-3; D is perhaps TRBD1 (5 bases). The TCR originated in a man aged 55 to 70 in good health. The CDR3 reads CASSLATGPSTDTQYF. The CDR3 DNA is TGTGCCAGCAGCTTAGCTACAGGTCCTAGCACAGATACGCAGTATTTT.